The text below deals with one T cell receptor beta chain. Its matching antigen is unknown. The record originates from a study of OX40 agonist ivuxolimab in advanced cancers. Study observations and caveats: Researchers report that CD8+ T cells had, on average, more expanded clones than CD4+. At doses 0.1 to 3.0 mg/kg, CD4+ and CD8+ clones expanded.

TCRdb's table, derived via immunoSEQ multiplex PCR, lists solely in-frame clones and lacks some. The data hold 70,000 to 80,000 clones, with about 90% observed a single time. The clonotype was recovered from an adult with an advanced solid tumor such as melanoma, head and neck, liver or kidney cancer. This specimen was CD4+ or CD8+ T cells sorted from blood, taken in a trial of the OX40 agonist ivuxolimab.

CDR3 amino acids: CASSPGVAGNQETQYF. For the CDR3, the DNA is TGTGCCAGCAGCCCGGGAGTAGCGGGGAACCAAGAGACCCAGTACTTC. The chain couples TRBV7-2 to TRBJ2-5; 8 nucleotides agree with TRBD2. V was pared by 5 bases and J by 0 bases, with 8 bases of the junction left unmatched. This CDR3 contains 16 residues. CDR1 SGHTA and CDR2 FQGNSA come from the germline V gene.